This T cell receptor (beta chain) was retrieved from a study of T-cell memory formation after mild COVID-19 (dated by TCRdb to about 2021). Concerning the study at large: TCR sequence clusters from the two donors were largely donor specific. T-cell clones expanding and contracting after mild COVID-19 in a couple of donors were tracked by longitudinal TCRalpha and TCRbeta repertoire sequencing. Two young, previously healthy adult volunteers made up the cohort, one male and one female. On the study overall, not on this receptor specifically: Some responding clones were found in pre-infection memory, which suggests that pre-existing cross-reactive memory T cells took part in the SARS-CoV-2 response. Clones that contracted from day 15 to 85 showed balanced CD4/CD8 phenotypes, whereas a second wave of clones that expanded from day 15 to 37 leaned towards CD4+. Contracting CD4+ clones turned up mainly in the CM and EM memory subsets, whereas EMRA was where CD8+ clones were enriched. SARS-CoV-2 specificity was not confirmed for the second-wave clones peaking on day 37. Only two mild cases were covered by the study, and larger cohorts that include severe cases with pre-infection samples were considered necessary.

The CDR3 contains 12 residues, cysteine and phenylalanine counted. Of all the DNA, just the CDR3 is kept, 36 bases in frame from base 1. CDR1 is given as SGHRS and CDR2 as YFSETQ, both from the germline V gene. Trimming takes 2 bases from V and 5 bases from J, and the germline ends sit 7 bases apart. Ficoll-Paque density gradient centrifugation was the method used to isolate PBMCs. This clonotype was detected only a few times. Its antigen is still unknown. Base quality data are lacking; no much larger clone is found one base away. The sample was run on an Illumina NovaSeq 6000. Using 5'RACE with constant-segment primers, TCRalpha and TCRbeta cDNA libraries were constructed, with sample barcodes and unique molecular identifiers added in the process. Trizol reagent was used to extract RNA from every sample. Libraries were amplified in two PCR steps, with a second sample barcode and Illumina TruSeq adapters added in the second step. Libraries were sequenced on an Illumina NovaSeq with 2 x 150 bp paired-end reads. In the paper's pipeline: The reads were demultiplexed and collapsed into UMI-guided consensus sequences using migec v1.2.7. With mixcr v2.1.11, UMI consensuses were aligned to TRA and TRB V and J templates and assembled into clonotypes. Clonotypes were classified as expanded or contracted when called significant by both edgeR and NoisET, with noise models trained on biological replicates. edgeR calls used a false discovery rate-adjusted p below 0.01 and a log2 fold-change threshold of 1. PCA with hierarchical clustering of max-normalized trajectories of the 1000 most abundant clonotypes was used as exploratory dynamics analysis. Separately sequenced CD4+ and CD8+ repertoires were used to assign a CD4 or CD8 phenotype to each responding clone. TCRdb applied fastp at Q25 and MiXCR to the public reads, then kept only in-frame beta chains. Records with the same CDR3 protein are collapsed into one entry carrying the most frequent genes and DNA. The V and J calls reflect TCRdb's pipeline rather than the authors' work. For this sample the table gives about 470,000 distinct CDR3 sequences, of which around a sixth were detected only once. Roughly an eighth of the sample is held by the ten biggest clonotypes.

The chain employs TRBV5-1 and TRBJ1-1, with the D gene not clear enough to name. The sample taken for sequencing was PBMCs or a T cell subset sorted from them (not recorded which). The clonotype comes from an adult woman who had mild COVID-19 (a few samples of this study predate the infection). The sample titles of this study are shuffled in the database, so cell type and time point are left out; the donor was told from shared clones. The CDR3 protein sequence reads: CASSLHGTEAFF. The nucleotide sequence reads as follows: TGCGCCAGCAGCTTACATGGGACTGAAGCTTTCTTT.